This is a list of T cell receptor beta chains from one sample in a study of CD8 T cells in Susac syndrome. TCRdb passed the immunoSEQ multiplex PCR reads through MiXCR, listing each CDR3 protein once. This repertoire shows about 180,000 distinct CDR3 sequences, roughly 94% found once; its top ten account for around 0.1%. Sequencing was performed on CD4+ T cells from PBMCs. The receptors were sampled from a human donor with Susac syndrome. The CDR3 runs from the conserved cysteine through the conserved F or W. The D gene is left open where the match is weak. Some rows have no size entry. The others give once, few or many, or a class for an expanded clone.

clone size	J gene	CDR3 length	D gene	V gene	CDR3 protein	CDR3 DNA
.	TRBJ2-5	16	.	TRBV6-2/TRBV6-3	CASSLLRFGAPETQYF	TGTGCCAGCAGTCTGTTGCGTTTTGGGGCTCCGGAGACCCAGTACTTC
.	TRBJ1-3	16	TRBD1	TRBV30	CAWSFLGTGSGNTIYF	TGTGCCTGGAGTTTCCTGGGGACAGGCTCTGGAAACACCATATATTTT
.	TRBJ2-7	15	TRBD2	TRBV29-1	CSVVLAGASLREQYF	TGCAGCGTTGTTTTAGCGGGGGCCTCGCTACGTGAGCAGTACTTC
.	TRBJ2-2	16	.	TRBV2	CASSVRDGRDTGELFF	TGTGCCAGCAGTGTAAGGGATGGTCGGGACACCGGGGAGCTGTTTTTT
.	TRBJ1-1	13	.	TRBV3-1	CASSQVWAAEAFF	TGTGCCAGCAGCCAAGTTTGGGCAGCCGAAGCTTTCTTT
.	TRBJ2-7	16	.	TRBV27	CASSQRASEPYYEQYF	TGTGCCAGCAGCCAGAGGGCTAGCGAACCTTACTACGAGCAGTACTTC
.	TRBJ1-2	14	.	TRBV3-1	CASSQEGEVYGYTF	TGTGCCAGCAGCCAAGAGGGAGAGGTCTATGGCTACACCTTC
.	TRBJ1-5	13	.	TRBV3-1	CASSQDREGPQHF	TGTGCCAGCAGCCAAGATCGGGAAGGGCCTCAACATTTT
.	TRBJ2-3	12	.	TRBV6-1	CASTRTADTQYF	TGTGCCAGCACCCGGACAGCAGATACGCAGTATTTT
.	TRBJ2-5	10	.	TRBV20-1	CSASGETQYF	TGCAGTGCTAGTGGGGAGACCCAGTACTTC
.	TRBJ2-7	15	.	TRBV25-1	CASSGMQILDYEQYF	TGTGCCAGCAGTGGGATGCAAATTCTGGACTACGAGCAGTACTTC
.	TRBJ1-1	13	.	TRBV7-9	CASSLEVPSEAFF	TGTGCCAGCAGCTTAGAGGTACCCTCTGAAGCTTTCTTT
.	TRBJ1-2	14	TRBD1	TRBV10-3	CAISLDRGQGGYTF	TGTGCCATCAGCCTTGACAGGGGGCAGGGTGGCTACACCTTC
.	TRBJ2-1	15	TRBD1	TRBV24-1	CATSDAGGSYNEQFF	TGTGCCACCAGTGACGCAGGGGGTTCCTACAATGAGCAGTTCTTC
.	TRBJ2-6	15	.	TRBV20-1	CSAATRTSGANVLTF	TGCAGTGCCGCAACTAGGACGTCTGGGGCCAACGTCCTGACTTTC
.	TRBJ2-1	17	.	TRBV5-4	CASSLVGNSRDPSAQFF	TGTGCCAGCAGCTTGGTGGGCAACTCCCGGGACCCCAGCGCCCAGTTCTTC
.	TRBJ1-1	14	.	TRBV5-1	CASSDQGQNTEAFF	TGCGCCAGCAGCGATCAGGGACAGAACACTGAAGCTTTCTTT
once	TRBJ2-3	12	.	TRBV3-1	CASSQGPGAQYF	TGTGCCAGCAGCCAAGGGCCGGGAGCGCAGTATTTT
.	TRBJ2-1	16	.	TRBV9	CASSVSPGLSYNEQFF	TGTGCCAGCAGCGTGTCCCCAGGGTTGTCCTACAATGAGCAGTTCTTC
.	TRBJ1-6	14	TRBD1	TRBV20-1	CSAAWTGGTSPLHF	TGCAGTGCTGCCTGGACAGGAGGAACTTCACCCCTCCACTTT
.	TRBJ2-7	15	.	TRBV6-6	CASKLGQDKDYEQYF	TGTGCCAGCAAATTAGGGCAGGACAAGGACTACGAGCAGTACTTC
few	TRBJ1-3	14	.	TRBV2	CASSAGSSGNTIYF	TGTGCCAGCAGTGCGGGCAGCTCTGGAAACACCATATATTTT
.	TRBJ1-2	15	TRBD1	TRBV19	CASSISRTGKRGYTF	TGTGCCAGTAGTATATCGAGGACAGGGAAGAGGGGCTACACCTTC
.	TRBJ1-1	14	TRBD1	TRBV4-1	CASSQAGGRPEAFF	TGCGCCAGCAGCCAAGCAGGGGGGAGGCCTGAAGCTTTCTTT
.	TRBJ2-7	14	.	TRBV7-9	CASTRWSGSYEQYF	TGTGCCAGCACCCGATGGTCGGGATCCTACGAGCAGTACTTC
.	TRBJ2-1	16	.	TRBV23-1	CASSQSHMGGLGEQFF	TGCGCCAGCAGTCAATCGCATATGGGGGGGCTTGGTGAGCAGTTCTTC
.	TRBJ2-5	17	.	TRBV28	CASSRIRGRGSQETQYF	TGTGCCAGCAGCCGGATTAGGGGCAGGGGCTCCCAAGAGACCCAGTACTTC
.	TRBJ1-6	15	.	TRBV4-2	CASSEKTGDSSPLHF	TGTGCCAGCAGCGAAAAGACGGGAGATAGTTCACCCCTCCACTTT
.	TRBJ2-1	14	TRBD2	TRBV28	CASRATSGRDEQFF	TGTGCCAGCAGGGCGACTAGCGGGAGGGATGAGCAGTTCTTC
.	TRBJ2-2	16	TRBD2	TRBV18	CASSTGLAGVAGELFF	TGTGCCAGCTCAACTGGACTAGCGGGAGTGGCCGGGGAGCTGTTTTTT
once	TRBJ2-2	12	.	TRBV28	CASISNTGELFF	TGTGCCAGCATCTCGAACACCGGGGAGCTGTTTTTT
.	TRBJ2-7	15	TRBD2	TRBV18	CASSLGLAGSDEQYF	TGTGCCAGCTCACTAGGACTAGCGGGCTCCGACGAGCAGTACTTC
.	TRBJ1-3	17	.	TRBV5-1	CASSLVPQGTAGNTIYF	TGCGCCAGCAGCTTGGTGCCCCAGGGTACGGCTGGAAACACCATATATTTT
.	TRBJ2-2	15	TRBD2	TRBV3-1	CASSPLAGMAGELFF	TGTGCCAGCAGCCCTCTAGCGGGGATGGCCGGGGAGCTGTTTTTT
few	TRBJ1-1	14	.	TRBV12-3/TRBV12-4	CASSPGTANTEAFF	TGTGCCAGCAGTCCCGGGACGGCGAACACTGAAGCTTTCTTT
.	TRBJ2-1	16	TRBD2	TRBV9	CASSVGLAGGQSEQFF	TGTGCCAGCAGCGTTGGACTAGCGGGGGGGCAAAGCGAGCAGTTCTTC
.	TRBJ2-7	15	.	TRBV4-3	CASSQGTVGSYEQYF	TGCGCCAGCAGCCAAGGGACGGTGGGGTCCTACGAGCAGTACTTC
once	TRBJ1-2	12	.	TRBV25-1	CASSETVRGYTF	TGTGCCAGCAGTGAGACAGTTCGGGGCTACACCTTC
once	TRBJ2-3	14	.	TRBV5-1	CASNEVRGTDTQYF	TGCGCCAGCAATGAGGTCAGGGGCACAGATACGCAGTATTTT
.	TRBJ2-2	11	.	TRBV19	CASKRAGELFF	TGTGCCAGTAAACGAGCCGGGGAGCTGTTTTTT
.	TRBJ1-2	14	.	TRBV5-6	CASSFLDRDYGYTF	TGTGCCAGCAGCTTCCTAGACCGAGACTATGGCTACACCTTC
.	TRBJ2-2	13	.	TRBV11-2	CASNHWSLGELFF	TGTGCCAGCAACCATTGGAGTTTGGGGGAGCTGTTTTTT
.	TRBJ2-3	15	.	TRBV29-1	CSVVGPGRSTDTQYF	TGCAGCGTTGTCGGGCCGGGGCGTAGCACAGATACGCAGTATTTT
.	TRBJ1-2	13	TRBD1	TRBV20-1	CSAIVQGAGGYTF	TGCAGTGCTATAGTACAGGGGGCTGGTGGCTACACCTTC
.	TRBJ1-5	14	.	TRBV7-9	CASSLSGLVQPQHF	TGTGCCAGCAGCTTATCAGGGTTGGTTCAGCCCCAGCATTTT
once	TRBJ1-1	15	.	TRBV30	CAWWPSGVLNTEAFF	TGTGCCTGGTGGCCAAGCGGCGTCTTGAACACTGAAGCTTTCTTT
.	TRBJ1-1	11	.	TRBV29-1	CSVQGGSGAFF	TGCAGCGTACAAGGAGGAAGCGGAGCTTTCTTT
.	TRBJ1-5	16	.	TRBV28	CASSPNPGVLGQPQHF	TGTGCCAGCAGTCCAAACCCCGGGGTACTGGGTCAGCCCCAGCATTTT
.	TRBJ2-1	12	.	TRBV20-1	CSAGPWGSEQFF	TGCAGTGCTGGGCCCTGGGGAAGTGAGCAGTTCTTC
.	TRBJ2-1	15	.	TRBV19	CASRLEVSFLNEQFF	TGTGCCAGTAGACTGGAGGTCTCCTTTTTAAATGAGCAGTTCTTC